These 21 T cell receptor beta chains share one sample of origin, sequenced in a study of memory CD4+ T cells and cytomegalovirus serostatus (dated by TCRdb to about 2019). Single viable CD3+CD4+CD8-CD45RO+ cells were sorted as memory CD4+ T cells on a FACSAria II. The library was generated by the immunoSEQ multiplex PCR assay. TCRdb obtained this table from immuneACCESS and retained in-frame rearrangements with V and J assigned. These tables miss some clones; where compared with another copy, unresolved V genes account for less than half of the shortfall, and the remainder is unexplained. Present in this sample are about 54,000 clones, around 81% of which were seen just once. Roughly 1.7% of the sample is in the top ten clones. Source material: memory CD4+ T cells from blood. The receptors were gathered from an adult in good health and CMV-seronegative.

The chain combines TRBV5-1 with TRBJ2-5; D is undetermined. The CDR3 runs 13 residues. The germline V gene encodes CDR1 SGHRS and CDR2 YFSETQ. The V end was cut by 0 bases, the J end by 4 bases, with 7 bases between. The CDR3 is CASSLVVGETQYF. The CDR3 nucleotides are TGCGCCAGCAGCTTGGTGGTAGGAGAGACCCAGTACTTC. The full variable domain, rest sourced from reference TRBV5-1 and TRBJ2-5, is KAGVTQTPRYLIKTRGQQVTLSCSPISGHRSVSWYQQTPGQGLQFLFEYFSETQRNKGNFPGRFSGRQFSNSRSEMNVSTLELGDSALYLCASSLVVGETQYFGPGTRLLVL.

This chain connects TRBV5-6 to TRBJ2-3, with 8 bases lining up with TRBD1. The CDR3 has 16 amino acids. The germline V gene encodes CDR1 SGHDT and CDR2 YYEEEE. V lost 5 bases, J lost 0 bases, and 8 bases stayed unmatched. CDR3 nucleotides: TGTGCCAGCAGTTCCGGGACAGGTCTTAGCACAGATACGCAGTATTTT. Encoded protein: CASSSGTGLSTDTQYF.

This chain joins TRBV6-1 and TRBJ2-3; D is unresolved. Germline CDR1 is MNHNS and CDR2 is SASEGT. CDR3 length equals 14 residues. V was shortened by 7 bases and J by 2 bases, with 13 bases between the two germline ends. The CDR3: CASKFWQPTDTQYF. CDR3 bases: TGTGCCAGCAAGTTTTGGCAGCCCACAGATACGCAGTATTTT.

The sample holds a few counts of this clone. The chain employs TRBV5-4 and TRBJ1-1, with D unclear. Trimming stripped 1 base from V and 1 base from J, with 8 bases between. CDR3 length: 14 residues. Germline assignment: CDR1 SGHNT and CDR2 YYREEE (reference sequence). The CDR3 coding sequence is TGTGCCAGCAGCTTGAGTCACTCGAACACTGAAGCTTTCTTT. This gives the protein CASSLSHSNTEAFF.

The CDR3 here is CASSHRPSDRTNEKLFF. The CDR3 DNA sequence: TGTGCCAGCAGCCACCGCCCCTCGGACCGCACTAATGAAAAACTGTTTTTT. The chain recombines TRBV7-8 with TRBJ1-4; D remains ambiguous. The germline V gene has CDR1 SGHVS and CDR2 FQNEAQ. V dropped 5 bases and J dropped 2 bases, with 18 bases sitting between them. CDR3 length: 17 residues.

The chain recombines TRBV7-9 with TRBJ2-7, with a tentative D call TRBD2 (6 bases). V lost 3 bases to trimming and J lost 5 bases, with 14 bases between them. The length of the CDR3 is 14 residues. The germline gives CDR1 SEHNR, CDR2 FQNEAQ (reference sequence). CDR3 residues: CASSFGGGVDEQYF. The CDR3 nucleotides are TGTGCCAGCAGCTTCGGGGGAGGAGTTGACGAGCAGTACTTC.

The rearrangement links TRBV7-2 to TRBJ2-3, with D possibly matching TRBD2 (6 bases). The CDR3 extends over 16 amino acids. Per the germline V gene, CDR1 is SGHTA and CDR2 is FQGNSA. V lost 0 bases and J 3 bases, leaving 13 bases between the germline ends. CDR3 nucleotide sequence: TGTGCCAGCAGCTTAGCTACTAGCCTGGATACAGATACGCAGTATTTT. This translates into CASSLATSLDTDTQYF.

J is TRBJ1-2 and V is TRBV28; no definite D call. The CDR3 totals 14 residues. The ends were cut back, 5 bases at V and 8 bases at J, with 18 bases in the middle. Germline lookup yields CDR1 MDHEN and CDR2 SYDVKM. The CDR3 DNA sequence: TGTGCCAGCAGTCCCCCAGGCCCTGGAAGGGGCTACACCTTC. Encoded protein: CASSPPGPGRGYTF.

V is TRBV7-2 and J is TRBJ1-4, with D possibly being TRBD1 (6 bases). Trimming removed 2 bases from V and 8 bases from J, with 15 bases in between. The CDR3 has 15 amino acids. Germline V CDR1 and CDR2: SGHTA, FQGNSA. The chain's CDR3 is CASSLTTGGSEKLFF. Written as DNA, the CDR3 is TGTGCCAGCAGCTTAACGACAGGAGGCTCGGAAAAACTGTTTTTT.

This rearrangement joins TRBV18 to TRBJ1-2; D might be TRBD1 (6 bases). Trimming removed 4 bases from V and 3 bases from J, with 15 bases in between. The CDR3 is 15 residues long. CDR1 is KGHSH and CDR2 is LQKENI in the germline V gene. CDR3 bases: TGTGCCAGCTCACGGGATCGGGGGCCGGACTATGGCTACACCTTC. This sequence encodes CASSRDRGPDYGYTF.

The chain couples TRBV6-5 to TRBJ2-7; D might be TRBD1 (7 bases). From germline, CDR1 is MNHEY and CDR2 SVGAGI. Trimming left V 4 bases short and J 5 bases short, with 15 bases between. The CDR3 is 14 residues long. The CDR3 region has the DNA TGTGCCAGCAGTTTCTCAGGGGGGATAGACGAGCAGTACTTC. Its protein product is CASSFSGGIDEQYF.

The gene calls are TRBV29-1 and TRBJ2-3, with D perhaps TRBD2 (6 bases). In germline, CDR1 is SQVTM, CDR2 ANQGSEA. Trimming left V 0 bases short and J 8 bases short, with 18 bases between. The CDR3 runs to 15 residues. This CDR3 reads CSVEDRGDHHGTQYF. DNA of the CDR3: TGCAGCGTTGAAGATCGCGGGGACCACCATGGTACGCAGTATTTT.

This chain joins TRBV5-6 and TRBJ2-7; D could derive from TRBD1 or TRBD2 (5 bases each). The germline V gene has CDR1 SGHDT and CDR2 YYEEEE. V lost 5 bases and J lost 8, with 14 bases in between. This CDR3 comprises 12 residues. CDR3 nucleotides: TGTGCCAGCAGTTTAGGGGACGGTAAGCAGTACTTC. Translated, it gives CASSLGDGKQYF.

This chain connects TRBV9 to TRBJ1-1, with TRBD1 matching over 10 bases. CDR1 and CDR2 from the germline V gene are SGDLS and YYNGEE. The J segment lost 2 bases and the V segment lost 4 bases, leaving 14 bases of the junction unmatched. This CDR3 has 18 residues. CDR3 protein: CASSPHAGTGASNTEAFF. CDR3 in DNA: TGTGCCAGCAGCCCCCACGCGGGGACAGGGGCTTCCAACACTGAAGCTTTCTTT.

This clone was picked up a small number of times. The V call is TRBV5-1, the J call TRBJ1-1, with 9 bases that match TRBD1. The trim removed 0 bases at V and 5 bases at J, leaving 5 bases unmatched. The CDR3 sequence is 15 residues long. Per germline, CDR1 SGHRS and CDR2 YFSETQ. The chain's CDR3 is CASSLEGQGLTEAFF. The CDR3 DNA sequence: TGCGCCAGCAGCTTGGAAGGACAGGGGTTGACTGAAGCTTTCTTT.

The chain carries TRBV5-4 and TRBJ2-5; TRBD2 agrees at 10 bases. The CDR3 contains 16 residues. Trimming cost V 4 bases and J 0 bases; bases outside gene matches: 6. The V gene's germline CDR1 is SGHNT and CDR2 YYREEE (reference sequence). The CDR3 region has the DNA TGTGCCAGCAGCCCACGTAGCGGGGGGTACCAAGAGACCCAGTACTTC. Protein sequence: CASSPRSGGYQETQYF.

The chain recombines TRBV10-3 with TRBJ1-1; D is unresolved. Germline values: CDR1 ENHRY, CDR2 SYGVKD. V was shortened by 2 bases and J by 3 bases, with 10 bases between the two germline ends. The CDR3 length is 14 residues. This CDR3 reads CAISEGSEYTEAFF. In DNA, the CDR3 is TGTGCCATCAGTGAGGGGTCGGAGTACACTGAAGCTTTCTTT.

The V gene is TRBV28, the J gene TRBJ1-2; tentative D call: TRBD1 (6 bases). The CDR3 loop spans 16 amino acids. CDR1 and CDR2 (germline): MDHEN, SYDVKM. Between the trimmed V and J ends, which lost 3 bases and 4 bases, there was a span of 18 bases. CDR3: CASSLVGRGGFYGYTF. As DNA, the CDR3 is TGTGCCAGCAGTTTGGTTGGCAGGGGAGGGTTCTATGGCTACACCTTC.

There are a few counts of this clone. The rearrangement uses TRBV11-2 and TRBJ2-7; 8 bases map to TRBD1. This CDR3 has 16 residues. Germline CDR1 reads SGHAT; CDR2 reads FQNNGV. V lost 2 bases, J lost 2 bases, and 8 bases stayed unmatched. The CDR3: CASSLSGGAGTYEQYF. The CDR3 nucleotides read TGTGCCAGCAGCTTATCAGGGGGCGCTGGGACCTACGAGCAGTACTTC.

CDR3 residues: CASSALGETQYF. The CDR3 nucleotides read TGCGCCAGCAGTGCTTTAGGAGAGACCCAGTACTTC. The chain carries TRBV10-2 and TRBJ2-5, with D unresolved. The CDR3 contains 12 residues. Germline CDR1 WSHSY, CDR2 SAAADI. V was cut by 4 bases and J by 4 bases, with 7 bases left in between.

Concerning this clone itself: The CDR3 ends on some other residue instead of the conserved phenylalanine or tryptophan, so this is likely a read error. This rearrangement joins TRBV27 to TRBJ1-1; D remains ambiguous. From germline, CDR1 is MNHEY and CDR2 SMNVEV (reference sequence). The ends were cut back, 3 bases at V and 0 bases at J, with 5 bases in the middle. The length of the CDR3 is 13 residues. CDR3 sequence reads: CASSFSVNTEAFL. The CDR3 coding sequence is TGTGCCAGCAGTTTTTCTGTGAACACTGAAGCTTTCCTT.